This TCR beta chain was captured by sequencing in a study of shared T cell receptors in the human thymus. V was pared by 3 bases and J by 0 bases, with 8 bases of the junction left unmatched. The V gene's germline CDR1 is MNHNS and CDR2 SASEGT. The CDR3 runs to 17 residues. The assay was immunoSEQ multiplex PCR, and TCRdb's table has in-frame clones only and misses some. This table has hundreds of thousands of clones, roughly 90% appearing once. These data are also associated with another study on human thymus T cells. From that study: The donors were infants in Finland with congenital heart defects, otherwise immunologically healthy. The thymus was resected at corrective cardiac surgery. Overlap was high between thymic repertoires from unrelated individuals, as reported in related research.

What was sequenced was thymocytes. This clonotype was sampled from a boy in the first two years of life with a congenital heart defect. The J gene is TRBJ1-1, the V gene TRBV6-1; 9 positions match TRBD1. The chain's CDR3 is CASSEGTGRRMNTEAFF. As DNA, the CDR3 is TGTGCCAGCAGTGAGGGGACAGGGAGGAGGATGAACACTGAAGCTTTCTTT.